The 29 T cell receptor beta chains below all came from one sample that was sequenced in a study of CD8 T cells in Susac syndrome (dated by TCRdb to the late 2010s). The receptor library was made with the immunoSEQ multiplex PCR assay. RNA was extracted using the RNeasy kit, and about 0.5 to 1 microgram was reverse transcribed with random hexamers. TCRdb reprocessed the public reads (quality trimming at Q25 with fastp, clone calling with MiXCR) and kept in-frame beta chains. All rows with the same CDR3 protein become a single entry with the most common DNA and genes. This sample comprises about 210,000 distinct CDR3 sequences, approximately 95% of them detected only once. Roughly 0.096% of the sample is held by the ten biggest clonotypes. The specimen was CD4+ T cells from PBMCs. Receptors were obtained from a human donor in good health.

Only one count was recorded for this clonotype. The chain joins TRBV6-2 or TRBV6-3 to TRBJ2-7; 8 nucleotides match TRBD2. V shed 5 bases and J 1 base; nucleotides not matched to a gene: 13. CDR1 is MNHEY and CDR2 is SVGEGT in the germline V gene. The CDR3 is 17 residues long. CDR3 DNA sequence: TGTGCCAGCAGTCTTTCCTTTAGCGGGGAGACATCCTACGAGCAGTACGTC. This encodes CASSLSFSGETSYEQYV.

The chain couples TRBV7-8 to TRBJ1-1, with 7 positions matching TRBD1. Losses at the gene ends were 2 bases for V and 7 bases for J; bases not matched to a gene: 10. Per germline, CDR1 SGHVS and CDR2 FQNEAQ. The CDR3 runs 15 residues. DNA of the CDR3: TGTGCCAGCAGCTTAACAGGTATAGGGGGCCGTGAAGCTTTCTTT. It translates to CASSLTGIGGREAFF.

The genes are TRBV9 and TRBJ1-6; TRBD1 matches 7 bases. The germline V gene encodes CDR1 SGDLS and CDR2 YYNGEE. With 2 bases clipped from V and 9 bases from J, the junction kept 5 bases outside the gene matches. This CDR3 is built from 14 residues. DNA of the CDR3: TGTGCCAGCAGCGTCGGGACAGCCCTTTCACCCCTCCACTTT. Its protein is CASSVGTALSPLHF.

This rearrangement joins TRBV5-1 to TRBJ2-5, with 9 bases lining up with TRBD1. Germline V CDR1 and CDR2: SGHRS, YFSETQ. V lost 0 bases to trimming and J lost 4 bases; unmatched junction nucleotides: 4. This CDR3 has 15 residues. The CDR3: CASSLGSTGGETQYF. The CDR3 DNA sequence: TGCGCCAGCAGCTTGGGATCGACAGGGGGAGAGACCCAGTACTTC.

V is TRBV9 and J is TRBJ2-1, with 10 bases that match TRBD1. The CDR3 is 15 amino acids. The V gene's germline CDR1 is SGDLS and CDR2 YYNGEE. V was pared by 4 bases and J by 9 bases, with 10 bases of the junction left unmatched. The CDR3 spells CASSLGQGVNGEQFF. As DNA, the CDR3 is TGTGCCAGCAGCCTCGGACAGGGGGTAAATGGTGAGCAGTTCTTC.

The rearrangement uses TRBV4-2 and TRBJ1-2; D is perhaps TRBD1 (5 bases). Germline assignment: CDR1 LGHNA and CDR2 YNFKEQ. The CDR3 is 17 amino acids. The V end was cut by 1 base, the J end by 3 bases, with 18 bases between. The CDR3 sequence: CASSQANVPQGHYGYTF. In DNA, the CDR3 is TGTGCCAGCAGCCAAGCCAACGTACCTCAGGGACACTATGGCTACACCTTC.

CDR3 sequence (DNA): TGTGCTAGCAGCTTTAGGTGTGAGCGGGGGCCTACCTACGAGCAGTACGTC. The encoded protein is CASSFRCERGPTYEQYV. V usage is TRBV7-7 and J usage is TRBJ2-7; 8 bases are a match to TRBD2. The CDR3 totals 17 residues. The germline V gene has CDR1 SSHAT and CDR2 FNYEAQ (reference sequence).

The chain has TRBV3-1 and TRBJ1-2; TRBD1 matches 7 bases. Per the germline V gene, CDR1 is LGHDT and CDR2 is YNNKEL (reference sequence). The CDR3 covers 14 residues. V lost 2 bases, J lost 6 bases, and 6 bases stayed unmatched. This chain's CDR3 is CASSQHHRGDGYTF. The CDR3 DNA sequence: TGTGCCAGCAGCCAACATCACAGGGGAGATGGCTACACCTTC.

V usage is TRBV4-1 and J usage is TRBJ1-5; the match to TRBD1 covers 9 bases. The CDR3 length is 15 residues. Germline CDR1 and CDR2: MGHRA and YSYEKL. V lost 3 bases to trimming and J lost 5 bases; unmatched junction nucleotides: 5. CDR3 coding DNA: TGCGCCAGCAGCCAGGAGGACAGGGGAGATCAGCCCCAGCATTTT. It is translated as CASSQEDRGDQPQHF.

The chain recombines TRBV19 with TRBJ1-1; D might be TRBD1 (5 bases). Germline lookup yields CDR1 LNHDA and CDR2 SQIVND (reference sequence). CDR3 length: 12 amino acids. V lost 6 bases and J lost 4, with 9 bases in between. Written as DNA, the CDR3 is TGTGCCAGTAGACCAGGGCCCACTGAAGCTTTCTTT. Translating gives CASRPGPTEAFF.

The rearrangement joins TRBV7-9 to TRBJ1-6; D unresolved. CDR3 size: 17 residues. Germline V gene data show CDR1 as SEHNR and CDR2 as FQNEAQ (reference sequence). Trimming took off 3 bases at V and 0 bases at J, with 12 bases between the two ends. The CDR3 sequence: CASSLKGQSSYNSPLHF. In nucleotides, the CDR3 is TGTGCCAGCAGCTTGAAGGGTCAAAGCTCCTATAATTCACCCCTCCACTTT.

The rearrangement joins TRBV12-3 or TRBV12-4 to TRBJ1-4, with D tentatively TRBD1 (6 bases). This CDR3 contains 14 residues. The ends were cut back, 6 bases at V and 4 bases at J, with 12 bases in the middle. This CDR3 is CASSLTGNNEKLFF. Written as DNA, the CDR3 is TGTGCCAGCAGCCTAACAGGGAATAATGAAAAACTGTTTTTT.

The chain uses TRBV11-2 and TRBJ2-1; TRBD2 matches at 10 bases. CDR3 size: 17 residues. Germline CDR1 reads SGHAT; CDR2 reads FQNNGV. Trimming removed 5 bases from V and 5 bases from J; junction bases left unmatched: 12. CDR3: CASSIWLLAGENNEQFF. CDR3 nucleotide sequence: TGTGCCAGCAGCATCTGGTTGCTAGCGGGGGAAAACAATGAGCAGTTCTTC.

The chain couples TRBV29-1 to TRBJ1-4, with TRBD1 identical over 7 bases. Germline CDR1 reads SQVTM; CDR2 reads ANQGSEA. V lost 3 bases to trimming and J lost 5 bases; unmatched junction nucleotides: 6. The CDR3 runs to 14 residues. DNA for the CDR3: TGCAGCGTTGAGGAGACAGGGAGAAATGAAAAACTGTTTTTT. It codes for CSVEETGRNEKLFF.

V and J are TRBV5-1 and TRBJ2-3, with D possibly being TRBD1 (6 bases). The V and J ends lost 5 bases and 3 bases respectively, with 13 bases between them. The CDR3 totals 14 residues. CDR1 and CDR2 (germline): SGHRS, YFSETQ. In DNA form, the CDR3 reads TGCGCCAGCAGGAGACAGGACCTGACAGATACGCAGTATTTT. Protein product: CASRRQDLTDTQYF.

The chain recombines TRBV5-4 with TRBJ2-2; a weak D match, TRBD2 (5 bases). V dropped 5 bases and J dropped 5 bases, with 19 bases sitting between them. The CDR3 contains 16 residues. Germline CDR1 and CDR2: SGHNT and YYREEE (reference sequence). The CDR3 loop reads CASSYGQGRRTGELFF. The CDR3 DNA follows: TGTGCCAGCAGTTACGGCCAAGGGAGAAGGACCGGGGAGCTGTTTTTT. Based on the CDR3 plus reference TRBV5-4 and TRBJ2-2, the full variable domain is ETGVTQSPTHLIKTRGQQVTLRCSSQSGHNTVSWYQQALGQGPQFIFQYYREEENGRGNFPPRFSGLQFPNYSSELNVNALELDDSALYLCASSYGQGRRTGELFFGEGSRLTVL.

This chain joins TRBV29-1 and TRBJ1-2; TRBD1 matches at 8 bases. Germline assignment: CDR1 SQVTM and CDR2 ANQGSEA. With 8 bases clipped from V and 7 bases from J, the junction kept 12 bases outside the gene matches. This CDR3 is built from 13 residues. This CDR3 reads CSNSGDRGGGYTF. In nucleotides, the CDR3 is TGCAGCAACTCCGGTGACAGGGGCGGTGGCTACACCTTC.

The chain links TRBV5-1 to TRBJ2-7, with a weak D call TRBD1 (7 bases). This CDR3 region has 15 residues. The germline gives CDR1 SGHRS, CDR2 YFSETQ. V lost 5 bases and J 5 bases, leaving 20 bases between the germline ends. The CDR3 region has the DNA TGCGCCAGCAGTCGGTCCCCACAGGGGAGGAACGAGCAGTACTTC. This gives the protein CASSRSPQGRNEQYF.

The chain joins TRBV5-6 to TRBJ1-5; 7 positions agree with TRBD1. The germline V gene has CDR1 SGHDT and CDR2 YYEEEE. Unmatched junction bases numbered 6, after V lost 1 base and J lost 5 bases. The CDR3 totals 15 residues. CDR3 sequence reads: CASSLRDRGYQPQHF. CDR3 nucleotide sequence: TGTGCCAGCAGCTTGAGGGACAGAGGGTATCAGCCCCAGCATTTT.

The table lists this clonotype with a count of one. The chain uses TRBV5-4 and TRBJ2-2; TRBD1 or TRBD2 may be the D gene (5 bases each). The germline CDR1 and CDR2 sequences are SGHNT and YYREEE (reference sequence). Deletions cut 8 bases from V and 2 bases from J, with 16 bases between. CDR3 length equals 15 residues. The CDR3 DNA follows: TGTGCCAGTAAATTCGAGGGGAGTAACACCGGGGAGCTGTTTTTT. Translated: CASKFEGSNTGELFF.

The count of this clonotype is one. This chain links TRBV7-2 with TRBJ2-1; D is perhaps TRBD1 (5 bases). Trimming took off 0 bases at V and 0 bases at J, with 12 bases between the two ends. Germline V gene data show CDR1 as SGHTA and CDR2 as FQGNSA. The CDR3 runs to 17 residues. The CDR3 is CASSLASHRISYNEQFF. Written as DNA, the CDR3 is TGTGCCAGCAGCTTAGCGTCGCACAGGATCTCCTACAATGAGCAGTTCTTC.

This clonotype has just one count. At one of its ends the junction is not consistent with the germline gene, which may arise from a read error. The chain employs TRBV3-1 and TRBJ1-1; D unresolved. The CDR3 contains 14 residues. Germline CDR1 reads LGHDT; CDR2 reads YNNKEL (reference sequence). The CDR3: CASSKEAGNTEAFF. DNA for the CDR3: TGTGCCAGCAGCAAAGAGGCAGGGAACACTGAAGCTTTCTTT.

The CDR3 DNA follows: TGTGCCAGCAGTGAATCGTGGCAGGGGGAGGAAGCTTTCTTT. Its translation: CASSESWQGEEAFF. V gene TRBV6-1 combines with J gene TRBJ1-1; TRBD1 matches at 7 bases. V shed 2 bases, J shed 8 bases, and the junction held 8 bases outside the gene matches. CDR3 length: 14 residues. Germline CDR1 and CDR2: MNHNS and SASEGT.

The chain recombines TRBV27 with TRBJ1-6; D not certain. The CDR3 consists of 14 residues. Trimming cost V 6 bases and J 6 bases, with 12 bases left between them. Germline loops: CDR1 MNHEY, CDR2 SMNVEV (reference sequence). The CDR3 coding sequence is TGTGCCAGCAGGACCCAAACACTTAATTCACCCCTCCACTTT. Protein: CASRTQTLNSPLHF.

The chain has TRBV15 and TRBJ1-1; 7 bases line up with TRBD1. The CDR3 is made up of 13 amino acids. Per germline, CDR1 LNHNV and CDR2 YYDKDF (reference sequence). V was pared by 2 bases and J by 5 bases, with 2 bases of the junction left unmatched. The CDR3 is CATSRKDRTEAFF. The CDR3 bases are TGTGCCACCAGCAGAAAGGACAGGACTGAAGCTTTCTTT.

The chain couples TRBV6-6 to TRBJ1-1; 10 bases match TRBD1. The CDR3 has 16 amino acids. CDR1 and CDR2 (germline): MNHNY, SVGAGI (reference sequence). V lost 6 bases and J lost 5; bases outside the gene matches: 12. Here the CDR3 DNA reads TGTGCCAGCAGCTCCACGAGTGGACAGGGGGGGACTGAAGCTTTCTTT. It is translated as CASSSTSGQGGTEAFF.

The chain has TRBV28 and TRBJ1-6, with D unclear. CDR1 and CDR2 (germline): MDHEN, SYDVKM. V gave up 6 bases and J gave up 4 bases, with 13 bases separating them. This CDR3 is 15 amino acids long. As DNA, the CDR3 is TGTGCCAGCAGGGGGATGGACGGGTATAATTCACCCCTCCACTTT. Its translation is CASRGMDGYNSPLHF.

The chain joins TRBV4-1 to TRBJ2-3; D uncertain. Germline CDR1 and CDR2: MGHRA and YSYEKL. The CDR3 contains 16 residues. The V and J ends lost 0 bases and 4 bases respectively, with 14 bases between them. In DNA, the CDR3 is TGCGCCAGCAGCCAAGATATGACGGTGGCATCAGATACGCAGTATTTT. This encodes CASSQDMTVASDTQYF.

The chain carries TRBV4-3 and TRBJ2-6; TRBD1 matches 7 bases. V lost 1 base and J lost 10; bases outside the gene matches: 4. CDR3 length: 14 residues. Per germline, CDR1 LGHNA and CDR2 YSLEER. The CDR3 loop reads CASSQGGQRNVLTF. CDR3 in DNA: TGCGCCAGCAGCCAAGGGGGACAGAGAAACGTCCTGACTTTC.